Listed below are T cell receptor beta chains from one sample, sequenced in a study of blood T cells in healthy people across ages. Each CDR3 protein gets one entry after TCRdb re-called the 5' RACE reads with MiXCR. Of hundreds of thousands of distinct CDR3 sequences in the sample, approximately 52% were seen once. The material sequenced was blood. The source of these receptors is a woman over 75 in good health. Both conserved end residues are trimmed from each CDR3.

v_gene: TRBV12-3/TRBV12-4; j_gene: TRBJ2-7; CDR3aa: ASSLGAGQGSYEQY
v_gene: TRBV28; j_gene: TRBJ2-3; CDR3aa: ASSSVGGGRGDTQY
v_gene: TRBV20-1; j_gene: TRBJ1-2; CDR3aa: SASSAGGYT
v_gene: TRBV4-1; j_gene: TRBJ1-5; CDR3aa: ASSQIQGAGNQPQH
v_gene: TRBV2; j_gene: TRBJ1-5; CDR3aa: ASANRQGNQPQH
v_gene: TRBV25-1; j_gene: TRBJ2-5; CDR3aa: ASSDTVKETQY
v_gene: TRBV10-3; j_gene: TRBJ2-3; CDR3aa: AIGDYNTDTQY
v_gene: TRBV4-2; j_gene: TRBJ2-5; CDR3aa: ASSQEVGGTQY
v_gene: TRBV6-1; j_gene: TRBJ2-3; CDR3aa: ASTSAGGYADTQY
v_gene: TRBV7-3; j_gene: TRBJ2-1; CDR3aa: ASSLRGQYNEQF
v_gene: TRBV4-1; j_gene: TRBJ2-7; CDR3aa: ASSPTSGYAYEQY
v_gene: TRBV10-3; j_gene: TRBJ2-6; CDR3aa: AINAGKGTGANVLT
v_gene: TRBV21-1; j_gene: TRBJ2-4; CDR3aa: ASSTVKFAKNIQY
v_gene: TRBV12-3/TRBV12-4; j_gene: TRBJ2-3; CDR3aa: ASTVREIRTDTQY
v_gene: TRBV7-2; j_gene: NA; CDR3aa: ASSFAGRDYEQY
v_gene: TRBV28; j_gene: TRBJ2-1; CDR3aa: ASSLIGSNEQF
v_gene: TRBV12-3/TRBV12-4; j_gene: TRBJ2-1; CDR3aa: ASKVGWGMNEQF
v_gene: TRBV6-2/TRBV6-3; j_gene: TRBJ2-7; CDR3aa: ASSQGQGGEEY
v_gene: TRBV18; j_gene: TRBJ1-2; CDR3aa: ASSPGDSARRYT
v_gene: TRBV29-1; j_gene: TRBJ2-3; CDR3aa: SAPGRGVSPTDTQY
v_gene: TRBV12-3/TRBV12-4; j_gene: TRBJ1-5; CDR3aa: ASSNPGQPQH
v_gene: TRBV20-1; j_gene: TRBJ2-7; CDR3aa: SASFRSYEQY
v_gene: TRBV20-1; j_gene: TRBJ1-2; CDR3aa: SALRSGGAYGYT
v_gene: TRBV10-3; j_gene: TRBJ2-7; CDR3aa: AISESSGAEQY